This is a list of T cell receptor beta chains from one sample in a study of blood T cell repertoires in COVID-19. TCRdb's table, derived via immunoSEQ multiplex PCR, lists solely in-frame clones and lacks some. The sample holds approximately 290,000 clones, about 80% seen once. Sequenced input: peripheral blood. All receptors derive from a person between 65 and 79 years old with COVID-19, enrolled during active disease. CDR3s include the opening cysteine and the closing phenylalanine or tryptophan. A D gene is named only where the DNA matches it firmly. Only part of the rows carry a size: once, few, many, or a class if the clone is expanded.

size	J	V	D	CDR3	DNA
NA	TRBJ1-6	TRBV28	TRBD1	CASRNFRGNSSPLHF	TGTGCCAGCAGGAACTTCAGGGGGAACAGCTCACCCCTCCACTTT
once	TRBJ2-3	TRBV3-1/TRBV3-2	NA	CASSQDPGITDTQYF	TGTGCCAGCAGCCAAGATCCAGGGATTACAGATACGCAGTATTTT
once	TRBJ2-7	TRBV4-1	TRBD2	CASSPGTSGGYEQYF	TGCGCCAGCAGCCCTGGGACTAGCGGGGGGTACGAGCAGTACTTC
once	TRBJ2-1	TRBV27	TRBD2	CASRVGEGWGSEQFF	TGTGCCAGCAGAGTCGGGGAGGGCTGGGGTAGTGAGCAGTTCTTC
NA	TRBJ1-6	TRBV9	TRBD1	CASSVGDRINSPLHF	TGTGCCAGCAGCGTAGGGGACAGGATAAATTCACCCCTCCACTTT
NA	TRBJ1-1	TRBV7-8	NA	CASSFSGNTEAFF	TGTGCCAGCAGCTTTTCAGGTAACACTGAAGCTTTCTTT
NA	TRBJ2-5	TRBV3-1/TRBV3-2	TRBD2	CASSLRRLAGGLSVPGETQYF	TGTGCCAGCAGTTTAAGACGACTAGCGGGGGGGCTGTCGGTCCCAGGAGAGACCCAGTACTTC
NA	TRBJ2-3	TRBV3-1/TRBV3-2	NA	CASSHRPAGKTDTQYF	TGTGCCAGCAGCCACCGCCCGGCGGGGAAGACAGATACGCAGTATTTT
NA	TRBJ1-2	TRBV19	NA	CASSTTTGTYGYTF	TGTGCCAGTAGTACAACAACAGGGACCTATGGCTACACCTTC
NA	TRBJ1-5	TRBV19	TRBD1	CASSIREGQGNQPQHF	TGTGCCAGTAGTATAAGGGAGGGACAGGGCAATCAGCCCCAGCATTTT
NA	TRBJ1-1	TRBV5-1	TRBD1	CASSPVGTGGLTEAFF	TGCGCCAGCAGCCCGGTGGGGACAGGGGGCCTCACTGAAGCTTTCTTT
NA	TRBJ2-7	TRBV7-2	TRBD2	CASSREAGGLSYEQYF	TGTGCCAGCAGCCGCGAAGCGGGGGGCCTCTCCTACGAGCAGTACTTC
NA	TRBJ1-1	TRBV5-6	NA	CASSPTGRGAEAFF	TGTGCCAGCAGCCCCACGGGCAGGGGAGCTGAAGCTTTCTTT
NA	TRBJ2-7	TRBV28	NA	CASMQGATYEQYF	TGTGCCAGCATGCAAGGAGCAACCTACGAGCAGTACTTC
NA	TRBJ2-7	TRBV2	TRBD2	CASSAGLAGVEQYF	TGTGCCAGCAGTGCGGGACTAGCGGGAGTCGAGCAGTACTTC
NA	TRBJ1-4	TRBV9	NA	CASSAYSFGNEKLFF	TGTGCCAGCAGCGCCTACAGTTTTGGTAATGAAAAACTGTTTTTT
NA	TRBJ2-2	TRBV9	NA	CASSPEGVNTGELFF	TGTGCCAGCAGCCCAGAAGGGGTGAACACCGGGGAGCTGTTTTTT
NA	TRBJ1-2	TRBV6-1	TRBD1	CASSESGKGQVMWWDGYTF	TGTGCCAGCAGTGAATCAGGAAAGGGACAGGTGATGTGGTGGGACGGCTACACCTTC
NA	TRBJ2-1	TRBV5-6	TRBD2	CASSPGLATNNEQFF	TGTGCCAGCAGCCCCGGACTAGCGACTAACAATGAGCAGTTCTTC
NA	TRBJ1-2	TRBV6-5	TRBD1	CASSSGGRGYGYTF	TGTGCCAGCAGTTCAGGGGGCAGAGGCTATGGCTACACCTTC
NA	TRBJ1-2	TRBV29-1	TRBD1	CSADRPNYGYTF	TGCAGCGCGGACAGGCCTAACTATGGCTACACCTTC
NA	TRBJ2-3	TRBV2	TRBD1	CASRERTGGNTDTQYF	TGTGCCAGCAGGGAGCGAACAGGGGGGAACACAGATACGCAGTATTTT
NA	TRBJ1-3	TRBV19	NA	CASNPTANSGNTIYF	TGTGCCAGTAATCCGACAGCCAACTCTGGAAACACCATATATTTT
once	TRBJ2-3	TRBV19	TRBD2	CASSSRDYTDTQYF	TGTGCCAGTAGTTCCCGGGACTACACAGATACGCAGTATTTT
NA	TRBJ2-1	TRBV11-2	NA	CASSPSQDNEQFF	TGTGCCAGCAGCCCCTCCCAGGACAATGAGCAGTTCTTC
NA	TRBJ2-2	TRBV7-3	NA	CASSLQPGELFF	TGTGCCAGCAGCCTACAGCCCGGGGAGCTGTTTTTT
NA	TRBJ1-2	TRBV6-1	TRBD1	CASSEEARGSGYTF	TGTGCCAGCAGTGAAGAAGCCAGGGGGAGTGGCTACACCTTC
NA	TRBJ2-7	TRBV4-1	TRBD1	CASSQYWFGTGGTYEQYF	TGCGCCAGCAGCCAATATTGGTTTGGGACAGGGGGGACCTACGAGCAGTACTTC
NA	TRBJ2-5	TRBV19	TRBD1	CASSLRTGKYQETQYF	TGTGCCAGTAGTCTTCGGACAGGGAAGTACCAAGAGACCCAGTACTTC
NA	TRBJ1-4	TRBV19	NA	CASSDEVWEKLFF	TGTGCCAGTAGTGATGAGGTTTGGGAAAAACTGTTTTTT
once	TRBJ1-4	TRBV29-1	TRBD1	CSGAQGNEKLFF	TGCAGCGGGGCACAGGGGAATGAAAAACTGTTTTTT
NA	TRBJ2-3	TRBV4-2	NA	CASSQSGDTQYF	TGTGCCAGCAGCCAGAGTGGAGATACGCAGTATTTT
NA	TRBJ2-1	TRBV18	TRBD2	CASSPPNRAGFINEQFF	TGTGCCAGCTCACCACCGAACCGAGCGGGATTTATCAATGAGCAGTTCTTC
NA	TRBJ2-7	TRBV9	TRBD2	CASSVGEGSGIGYYEQYF	TGTGCCAGCAGCGTAGGCGAGGGTAGCGGGATAGGCTACTACGAGCAGTACTTC
NA	TRBJ2-5	TRBV7-2	NA	CASSLLSREETQYF	TGTGCCAGCAGCTTATTAAGCAGGGAAGAGACCCAGTACTTC
NA	TRBJ2-7	TRBV6-6	TRBD1	CASTLGTGLYEQYF	TGTGCCAGCACCCTGGGGACAGGCCTCTACGAGCAGTACTTC
NA	TRBJ2-5	TRBV11-2	TRBD1	CASSSRDRVLGETQYF	TGTGCCAGCAGCTCCCGGGACAGGGTACTTGGGGAGACCCAGTACTTC
NA	TRBJ1-2	TRBV24-1	NA	CATSDSRYGYTF	TGTGCCACCAGTGATTCCCGTTATGGCTACACCTTC
once	TRBJ2-3	TRBV4-1	NA	CASSQMGTSTDTQYF	TGCGCCAGCAGCCAAATGGGGACTAGCACAGATACGCAGTATTTT
NA	TRBJ2-1	TRBV7-9	TRBD2	CASSPGLAGGGSYNEQFF	TGTGCCAGCAGCCCGGGACTAGCGGGGGGTGGTTCCTACAATGAGCAGTTCTTC
NA	TRBJ1-4	TRBV5-1	TRBD1	CASSPRSGGTNEKLFF	TGCGCCAGCAGCCCTAGATCAGGGGGAACTAATGAAAAACTGTTTTTT
NA	TRBJ2-7	TRBV6-6	NA	CASSYFLTGLDYEQYF	TGTGCCAGCAGTTACTTTTTAACAGGGCTTGACTACGAGCAGTACTTC
NA	TRBJ2-7	TRBV5-1	TRBD1	CASSLRGQDSYEQYF	TGCGCCAGCAGCTTAAGGGGACAGGACTCCTACGAGCAGTACTTC
NA	TRBJ2-1	TRBV19	TRBD1	CASSIRQGGRNEQFF	TGTGCCAGTAGTATAAGACAGGGCGGAAGAAATGAGCAGTTCTTC
NA	TRBJ2-1	TRBV11-2	TRBD2	CASSLLAGGPYEQFF	TGTGCCAGCAGCTTATTGGCGGGGGGGCCGTATGAGCAGTTCTTC
NA	TRBJ2-7	TRBV5-1	TRBD1	CASSRGQGGEQYF	TGCGCCAGCAGCCGGGGACAGGGAGGCGAGCAGTACTTC
once	TRBJ2-7	TRBV3-1/TRBV3-2	NA	CASSSARQVCTYEQYF	TGTGCCAGCAGCTCCGCTCGCCAGGTGTGCACCTACGAGCAGTACTTC
once	TRBJ2-1	TRBV5-1	TRBD2	CASSLVGSGRAFNEQFF	TGCGCCAGCAGCTTGGTTGGTAGCGGGAGGGCCTTCAATGAGCAGTTCTTC
NA	TRBJ1-5	TRBV28	NA	CASRRVPSNQPQHF	TGTGCCAGCAGACGAGTGCCTAGCAATCAGCCCCAGCATTTT
NA	TRBJ2-7	TRBV15	NA	CATSRDSPRGTIYEQYF	TGTGCCACCAGCAGAGATTCCCCCAGGGGTACAATCTACGAGCAGTACTTC
NA	TRBJ2-7	TRBV19	TRBD2	CASSIAGSGLFSYEQYF	TGTGCCAGTAGTATAGCGGGTAGCGGGCTTTTCTCCTACGAGCAGTACTTC
NA	TRBJ2-7	TRBV5-4	TRBD1	CASSLRQGVANKQYF	TGTGCCAGCAGCCTAAGACAGGGGGTTGCAAACAAGCAGTACTTC
NA	TRBJ1-3	TRBV4-1	NA	CASSQSRGFSGNTIYF	TGCGCCAGCAGCCAAAGCAGGGGCTTCTCCGGAAACACCATATATTTT
NA	TRBJ1-2	TRBV20-1	TRBD1	CSASLQGARDYGYTF	TGCAGTGCTAGTCTACAGGGGGCGCGCGACTATGGCTACACCTTC
NA	TRBJ1-3	TRBV4-1	TRBD1	CASRLTGSGNTIYF	TGCGCCAGCAGACTGACAGGGTCTGGAAACACCATATATTTT
NA	TRBJ2-7	TRBV3-1/TRBV3-2	TRBD1	CASSQDLDRRNEQYF	TGTGCCAGCAGCCAAGATCTGGACAGGCGCAACGAGCAGTACTTC
NA	TRBJ2-5	TRBV6-5	TRBD2	CASIASGSTLETQYF	TGTGCCAGCATCGCTAGCGGGAGTACTTTAGAGACCCAGTACTTC
NA	TRBJ2-3	TRBV7-2	NA	CASILGLSAGDTQYF	TGTGCCAGCATCCTGGGGCTCTCAGCGGGAGATACGCAGTATTTT
NA	TRBJ1-1	TRBV19	NA	CASTGTQNTEAFF	TGTGCCAGTACCGGGACACAGAACACTGAAGCTTTCTTT